The 16 T cell receptor beta chains below were found in one sample sequenced in a study of cytomegalovirus exposure and HLA in healthy donors. Use of 60 Vbeta and 13 Jbeta primers characterized the PCR. Profiling relied on immunoSEQ multiplex PCR, and the TCRdb table lists in-frame clones only, not all of them. The sample yields roughly 190,000 clones, 81% seen once. Sequenced input: PBMCs. Every receptor here comes from a middle-aged man in good health and CMV-seronegative.

The CDR3 DNA follows: TGTGCCAGCAAGCCTCAAACGTTCGAGCAGTACTTC. It encodes CASKPQTFEQYF. This chain joins TRBV6-1 and TRBJ2-7; no clear D. V gave up 7 bases and J gave up 6 bases, with 13 bases separating them. The V gene's germline CDR1 is MNHNS and CDR2 SASEGT. The CDR3 extends over 12 amino acids.

This chain links TRBV11-2 with TRBJ1-2; TRBD1 is a possible D gene (5 bases). There are 13 residues in the CDR3. Germline V gives CDR1 SGHAT, CDR2 FQNNGV. V shed 5 bases and J shed 4 bases, with 11 bases lying between them. CDR3 region: CASSKDTTYGYTF. As DNA, the CDR3 is TGTGCCAGCAGCAAGGACACCACCTATGGCTACACCTTC. Full variable domain (outside the CDR3, taken from reference TRBV11-2 and TRBJ1-2): EAGVAQSPRYKIIEKRQSVAFWCNPISGHATLYWYQQILGQGPKLLIQFQNNGVVDDSQLPKDRFSAERLKGVDSTLKIQPAKLEDSAVYLCASSKDTTYGYTFGSGTRLTVV.

The rearrangement uses TRBV18 and TRBJ1-1; D is unresolved. The CDR3 has 12 residues. Germline V gene data show CDR1 as KGHSH and CDR2 as LQKENI. V lost 3 bases to trimming and J lost 6 bases, with 8 bases between them. The CDR3: CASSPLSAEAFF. The CDR3 DNA reads as TGTGCCAGCTCACCCCTCTCGGCTGAAGCTTTCTTT.

This clone was counted a few times. The chain joins TRBV30 to TRBJ2-7; weak D call: TRBD2 (5 bases). V lost 2 bases and J lost 6, with 11 bases in between. Per germline, CDR1 GTSNPN and CDR2 SVGIG (reference sequence). The CDR3 extends over 12 amino acids. The CDR3 here is CAWSPLASEQYF. As DNA, the CDR3 is TGTGCCTGGAGTCCTCTAGCTTCCGAGCAGTACTTC.

The chain is built from TRBV27 and TRBJ2-1; 8 nucleotides line up with TRBD2. This CDR3 region has 16 residues. The germline CDR1 and CDR2 sequences are MNHEY and SMNVEV (reference sequence). Germline trimming cut 5 bases from V and 10 bases from J; bases unmatched to any gene: 16. As DNA, the CDR3 is TGTGCCAGCAGTCCTGGGCGGGGGGCCCGGGGAGGGGAGCAGTTCTTC. Protein sequence: CASSPGRGARGGEQFF.

The gene calls are TRBV6-5 and TRBJ1-1; a possible D gene is TRBD1 (6 bases). CDR3 length: 15 amino acids. The V gene lost 1 base and the J gene lost 3 bases, with 12 bases spanning the gap. Germline CDR1 is MNHEY and CDR2 is SVGAGI. This chain's CDR3 is CASSYLGAVDTEAFF. CDR3 DNA sequence: TGTGCCAGCAGTTACTTGGGGGCTGTTGACACTGAAGCTTTCTTT.

The chain joins TRBV4-3 to TRBJ1-1; D gene uncertain. The V end was cut by 5 bases, the J end by 1 base, with 8 bases between. Germline assignment: CDR1 LGHNA and CDR2 YSLEER. The CDR3 extends over 13 amino acids. The chain's CDR3 is CASSYNRNTEAFF. The CDR3 DNA follows: TGCGCCAGCAGCTACAACAGGAACACTGAAGCTTTCTTT.

V is TRBV2 and J is TRBJ2-3, with D perhaps matching TRBD2 (7 bases). This CDR3 contains 13 residues. The germline gives CDR1 SNHLY, CDR2 FYNNEI. V shed 4 bases and J shed 9 bases, with 14 bases lying between them. CDR3 nucleotide sequence: TGTGCCAGCAGTGTCGCGGGGGCGGGGACGCAGTATTTT. It encodes CASSVAGAGTQYF.

The V gene is TRBV15, the J gene TRBJ1-2, with D unclear. Germline lookup yields CDR1 LNHNV and CDR2 YYDKDF (reference sequence). V lost 0 bases to trimming and J lost 4 bases, with 18 bases between them. The CDR3 totals 17 residues. The DNA of the CDR3 is TGTGCCACCAGCAGAGATCCAGGAGGCCAATCCATCTATGGCTACACCTTC. It is translated as CATSRDPGGQSIYGYTF. Filled out from reference TRBV15 and TRBJ1-2, the complete variable domain reads DAMVIQNPRYQVTQFGKPVTLSCSQTLNHNVMYWYQQKSSQAPKLLFHYYDKDFNNEADTPDNFQSRRPNTSFCFLDIRSPGLGDTAMYLCATSRDPGGQSIYGYTFGSGTRLTVV.

This clone was recorded only once. This chain joins TRBV5-1 and TRBJ1-2; perhaps TRBD1 as D (6 bases). Germline V gene data show CDR1 as SGHRS and CDR2 as YFSETQ. V dropped 4 bases and J dropped 5 bases, with 21 bases sitting between them. This CDR3 has 16 residues. CDR3 residues: CASSTNRWGRGYGYTF. The CDR3 coding sequence is TGCGCCAGCAGCACCAATCGGTGGGGGCGAGGGTATGGCTACACCTTC.

The rearrangement joins TRBV13 to TRBJ2-7, with TRBD1 identical over 9 bases. The CDR3 sequence is 16 residues long. Germline loops: CDR1 PRHDT, CDR2 FYEKMQ (reference sequence). The J segment lost 0 bases and the V segment lost 5 bases, leaving 8 bases of the junction unmatched. The CDR3 nucleotides are TGTGCCAGCAGCACAGGGGGCCTTCTCAGCTCCTACGAGCAGTACTTC. Translating gives CASSTGGLLSSYEQYF. The full variable domain, in which reference TRBV13 and TRBJ2-7 provide the parts outside the CDR3, is AAGVIQSPRHLIKEKRETATLKCYPIPRHDTVYWYQQGPGQDPQFLISFYEKMQSDKGSIPDRFSAQQFSDYHSELNMSSLELGDSALYFCASSTGGLLSSYEQYFGPGTRLTVT.

V and J are TRBV29-1 and TRBJ2-5; D is perhaps TRBD2 (5 bases). The CDR3 runs 13 residues. Germline CDR1 and CDR2: SQVTM and ANQGSEA. The V gene lost 7 bases and the J gene lost 0 bases, with 12 bases spanning the gap. CDR3 in DNA: TGCAGCGAAGCACCGGGGTACCAAGAGACCCAGTACTTC. Its translation: CSEAPGYQETQYF.

This chain joins TRBV7-8 and TRBJ2-1; 8 nucleotides line up with TRBD2. The length of the CDR3 is 16 residues. Germline lookup yields CDR1 SGHVS and CDR2 FQNEAQ. Losses at the gene ends were 6 bases for V and 1 base for J; bases not matched to a gene: 8. The CDR3 DNA is TGTGCCAGCAGAGGAGCGGGGGCCCTGTCCTACAATGAGCAGTTCTTC. This codes for CASRGAGALSYNEQFF.

The J gene is TRBJ1-5, the V gene TRBV6-1; D is possibly TRBD1 (6 bases). The germline V gene has CDR1 MNHNS and CDR2 SASEGT. The CDR3 loop spans 13 amino acids. V was cut by 6 bases and J by 6 bases, with 12 bases left in between. The CDR3 spells CASRDDRSQPQHF. The CDR3 nucleotides read TGTGCCAGCAGAGATGACAGGTCTCAGCCCCAGCATTTT.

The chain links TRBV6-5 to TRBJ2-7; D is possibly TRBD2 (5 bases). V lost 6 bases, J lost 3 bases, and 12 bases lay in between. Germline V gene sequence: CDR1 MNHEY, CDR2 SVGAGI. The CDR3 runs 13 residues. This CDR3 reads CASSPPGDYEQYF. The DNA of the CDR3 is TGTGCCAGCAGCCCCCCCGGGGACTACGAGCAGTACTTC.

This chain joins TRBV6-5 and TRBJ1-5, with D perhaps TRBD1 (6 bases). CDR3 length: 13 amino acids. Germline CDR1 and CDR2: MNHEY and SVGAGI. V was pared by 8 bases and J by 3 bases, with 11 bases between. CDR3 in DNA: TGTGCCAGCGCGTGGACAGTCAATCAGCCCCAGCATTTT. Its translation: CASAWTVNQPQHF.